Following are 23 T cell receptor beta chains from one sample sequenced in a study of blood T cell repertoires in COVID-19. Repertoires were generated with immunoSEQ multiplex PCR, while TCRdb's copy carries only in-frame clones and drops some. The repertoire has nearly 300,000 clones, roughly 84% of them found once; the top ten carry more than 1.1%. Material for sequencing was peripheral blood. These receptors were taken from a human donor with COVID-19, enrolled during active disease. The donor label of this sample is uncertain.

The V call is TRBV6-5, the J call TRBJ1-1; no clear D gene. This CDR3 comprises 13 residues. Germline CDR1 MNHEY, CDR2 SVGAGI. Trimming took 6 bases from V and 2 from J, leaving 10 bases between them. The CDR3 DNA reads as TGTGCCAGCAGGATAGAGCCAAACACTGAAGCTTTCTTT. It translates to CASRIEPNTEAFF.

The DNA of the CDR3 is TGTGCCTGGAGTCAAGGGCAGGGGTCCAATCAGCCCCAGCATTTT. Protein sequence: CAWSQGQGSNQPQHF. The genes are TRBV30 and TRBJ1-5; a possible D gene is TRBD1 (6 bases). Germline values: CDR1 GTSNPN, CDR2 SVGIG (reference sequence). Trimming stripped 2 bases from V and 3 bases from J, with 14 bases between. There are 15 residues in the CDR3.

The CDR3 DNA follows: TGTGCCAGCAGCTTAAACACTCAGGGTGGTCAAGAGACCCAGTACTTC. Its translation is CASSLNTQGGQETQYF. This chain links TRBV7-2 with TRBJ2-5, with D possibly TRBD1 on 5 matching bases. The CDR3 runs to 16 residues. Between the trimmed V and J ends, which lost 2 bases and 2 bases, there was a span of 15 bases. CDR1 is SGHTA, CDR2 FQGNSA, per germline.

The chain has TRBV18 and TRBJ1-5; D unresolved. Germline CDR1 KGHSH, CDR2 LQKENI. The CDR3 extends over 14 amino acids. V lost 2 bases and J 1 base, leaving 6 bases between the germline ends. The CDR3 DNA sequence: TGTGCCAGCTCACCAACGCGGAGCAATCAGCCCCAGCATTTT. This sequence encodes CASSPTRSNQPQHF.

The chain recombines TRBV7-2 with TRBJ2-2; 8 positions agree with TRBD1. The V segment lost 8 bases and the J segment 5 bases; nucleotides outside the gene matches: 10. There are 15 residues in the CDR3. The germline CDR1 and CDR2 sequences are SGHTA and FQGNSA. Here the CDR3 DNA reads TGTGCCAGCTTTTCAGGGGGCGCGAGGACCGGGGAGCTGTTTTTT. Its translation is CASFSGGARTGELFF.

The gene calls are TRBV27 and TRBJ2-5, with 9 bases lining up with TRBD1. J lost 1 base, V lost 4 bases, and 1 base had no gene match. The CDR3 totals 14 residues. Germline CDR1 MNHEY, CDR2 SMNVEV (reference sequence). CDR3 nucleotide sequence: TGTGCCAGCAGTTCGACAGGGGGCCAAGAGACCCAGTACTTC. Its protein is CASSSTGGQETQYF.

V usage is TRBV3-1 (or the pseudogene TRBV3-2) and J usage is TRBJ1-1; no reliable D call. This CDR3 comprises 15 residues. The V end lost 1 base, the J end lost 0 bases, and 9 bases lay between the germline ends. CDR1 LGHDT and CDR2 YNNKEL come from the germline V gene (reference sequence). The CDR3 loop is CASSQGLLMNTEAFF. CDR3 sequence (DNA): TGTGCCAGCAGCCAAGGACTGTTAATGAACACTGAAGCTTTCTTT.

This chain uses TRBV19 with TRBJ2-7; D is ambiguous. The CDR3 contains 13 residues. The V gene lost 0 bases and the J gene lost 6 bases, with 9 bases spanning the gap. Germline lookup yields CDR1 LNHDA and CDR2 SQIVND (reference sequence). The CDR3, as DNA: TGTGCCAGTAGTATAGATCACGGTCCCGAGCAGTACTTC. Protein product: CASSIDHGPEQYF.

The genes are TRBV24-1 and TRBJ1-5, with D perhaps TRBD1 (6 bases). Germline loops: CDR1 KGHDR, CDR2 SFDVKD. CDR3 length: 14 amino acids. V gave up 3 bases and J gave up 7 bases, with 12 bases separating them. The DNA for the CDR3 is TGTGCCACCAGTGATCCGGACAGCGACCAGCCCCAGCATTTT. The encoded protein is CATSDPDSDQPQHF.

With regard to this clone: The sample holds other DNA sequences that translate to the same CDR3. The chain employs TRBV18 and TRBJ2-2, with D possibly matching TRBD2 (5 bases). Trimming cost V 0 bases and J 3 bases, with 8 bases left between them. The CDR3 consists of 15 residues. In germline, CDR1 is KGHSH, CDR2 LQKENI. The CDR3 loop reads CASSPPVRDTGELFF. For the CDR3, the DNA is TGTGCCAGCTCACCACCTGTGCGGGACACCGGGGAGCTGTTTTTT. The complete variable domain, with remaining parts taken from reference TRBV18 and TRBJ2-2, reads NAGVMQNPRHLVRRRGQEARLRCSPMKGHSHVYWYRQLPEEGLKFMVYLQKENIIDESGMPKERFSAEFPKEGPSILRIQQVVRGDSAAYFCASSPPVRDTGELFFGEGSRLTVL.

A single count supports this clone. The chain is built from TRBV7-3 and TRBJ2-5; 7 bases map to TRBD2. V trimming: 7 bases; J trimming: 5 bases; junction bases outside the gene matches: 13. Germline V CDR1 and CDR2: SGHTA, FQGTGA. The CDR3 is 15 amino acids. The CDR3 here is CASTPSPGRPETQYF. The CDR3 DNA reads TGTGCCAGCACCCCCAGCCCCGGGAGGCCGGAGACCCAGTACTTC.

V and J are TRBV7-2 and TRBJ2-1; 14 bases are a match to TRBD2. CDR1 is SGHTA and CDR2 is FQGNSA in the germline V gene. V lost 5 bases, J lost 1 base, and 4 bases stayed unmatched. The CDR3 is 17 residues long. CDR3 residues: CASSIRTSGRSYNEQFF. As DNA, the CDR3 is TGTGCCAGCAGCATCCGGACTAGCGGGAGGTCCTACAATGAGCAGTTCTTC.

J is TRBJ2-5 and V is TRBV29-1; D remains unclear. V lost 3 bases and J 3 bases, leaving 17 bases between the germline ends. The CDR3 has 15 amino acids. Looked up from germline, CDR1 is SQVTM and CDR2 is ANQGSEA. The CDR3 region is CSVDYGASEEETQYF. DNA for the CDR3: TGCAGCGTTGATTATGGAGCCTCCGAGGAAGAGACCCAGTACTTC.

The CDR3 loop is CASSQDKRFTYNEQFF. The CDR3 bases are TGTGCCAGCAGCCAAGATAAGCGGTTCACCTACAATGAGCAGTTCTTC. This sequence joins TRBV4-2 and TRBJ2-1; D is perhaps TRBD2 (5 bases). Trimming removed 0 bases at V and 2 bases at J, with 11 bases between. Germline V gene data show CDR1 as LGHNA and CDR2 as YNFKEQ. This CDR3 has 16 residues.

The V gene is TRBV18, the J gene TRBJ2-7, with 13 bases fitting TRBD2. Trimming removed 4 bases from V and 5 bases from J; junction bases left unmatched: 5. This CDR3 contains 15 residues. The germline gives CDR1 KGHSH, CDR2 LQKENI. The CDR3 sequence: CASSRTSGSWDEQYF. The CDR3 DNA sequence: TGTGCCAGCTCACGGACTAGCGGGAGCTGGGACGAGCAGTACTTC. The full variable domain, in which reference TRBV18 and TRBJ2-7 provide the parts outside the CDR3, is NAGVMQNPRHLVRRRGQEARLRCSPMKGHSHVYWYRQLPEEGLKFMVYLQKENIIDESGMPKERFSAEFPKEGPSILRIQQVVRGDSAAYFCASSRTSGSWDEQYFGPGTRLTVT.

The rearrangement joins TRBV12-3 or TRBV12-4 to TRBJ2-1; D ambiguous. The CDR3 length is 12 residues. The ends were cut back, 3 bases at V and 7 bases at J, with 7 bases in the middle. The CDR3 reads CASSLELNEQFF. CDR3 bases: TGTGCCAGCAGTTTGGAGCTAAATGAGCAGTTCTTC.

This sequence joins TRBV18 and TRBJ1-1; D unclear. Germline V CDR1 and CDR2: KGHSH, LQKENI. The CDR3 is 13 residues long. The V end lost 3 bases, the J end lost 6 bases, and 11 bases lay between the germline ends. The CDR3 here is CASSPPTTAEAFF. The DNA for the CDR3 is TGTGCCAGCTCACCCCCCACAACCGCTGAAGCTTTCTTT.

V is TRBV29-1 and J is TRBJ1-2, with D unresolved. CDR1 is SQVTM, CDR2 ANQGSEA, per germline. This CDR3 comprises 12 residues. Trimming stripped 7 bases from V and 4 bases from J, with 13 bases between. In nucleotides, the CDR3 is TGCAGCGGGAGCGGCGGATCCTATGGCTACACCTTC. Translating gives CSGSGGSYGYTF.

The chain links TRBV7-9 to TRBJ2-1; TRBD1 might be the D (6 bases). Trimming took off 3 bases at V and 8 bases at J, with 14 bases between the two ends. The germline V gene encodes CDR1 SEHNR and CDR2 FQNEAQ (reference sequence). CDR3 length: 14 amino acids. CDR3 nucleotides: TGTGCCAGCAGCTTCGACAGGTTTTCTGATGAGCAGTTCTTC. This codes for CASSFDRFSDEQFF. Full variable domain (remainder filled in from reference TRBV7-9 and TRBJ2-1): DTGVSQNPRHKITKRGQNVTFRCDPISEHNRLYWYRQTLGQGPEFLTYFQNEAQLEKSRLLSDRFSAERPKGSFSTLEIQRTEQGDSAMYLCASSFDRFSDEQFFGPGTRLTVL.

This chain joins TRBV5-4 and TRBJ2-7; tentative D call: TRBD1 (6 bases). The CDR3 has 13 amino acids. The germline V gene encodes CDR1 SGHNT and CDR2 YYREEE (reference sequence). V lost 5 bases and J 2 bases, leaving 11 bases between the germline ends. Here the CDR3 reads CASRLDSTYEQYF. CDR3 DNA: TGTGCCAGCAGACTGGACAGTACCTACGAGCAGTACTTC.

This chain connects TRBV12-3 or TRBV12-4 to TRBJ2-7, with a possible D match to TRBD1 (5 bases). V dropped 2 bases and J dropped 9 bases, with 14 bases sitting between them. This CDR3 is built from 13 residues. CDR3 region: CASSLMSRAGQYF. CDR3 DNA sequence: TGTGCCAGCAGTTTAATGAGCAGGGCAGGGCAGTACTTC.

This clone occurred once. This sequence joins TRBV28 and TRBJ1-1; no reliable D call. Trimming shortened V by 7 bases and J by 3 bases, and 12 bases separated the two germline ends. The CDR3 sequence is 13 residues long. Per germline, CDR1 MDHEN and CDR2 SYDVKM. The CDR3 is CASTPRRDTEAFF. The CDR3 region has the DNA TGTGCCAGCACCCCCCGTCGGGACACTGAAGCTTTCTTT.

The chain recombines TRBV4-3 with TRBJ1-1; TRBD1 might be the D (5 bases). Germline CDR1 and CDR2: LGHNA and YSLEER. The CDR3 extends over 13 amino acids. V lost 4 bases, J lost 3 bases, and 9 bases lay in between. The CDR3 DNA sequence: TGCGCCAGCAGCCTTCGGGGGGACACTGAAGCTTTCTTT. This gives the protein CASSLRGDTEAFF.